One and the same sample provided the 7 T cell receptor beta chains below, sequenced in a study of blood T cell repertoires in COVID-19. Profiled with immunoSEQ multiplex PCR; TCRdb holds only in-frame clones, not every one. The table shows around 200,000 clones, with 85% to 90% occurring only once. Sample: peripheral blood. The receptors derive from a woman aged 18-29 years who had recovered from COVID-19.

The V call is TRBV7-2, the J call TRBJ2-1; D remains unclear. The V end was cut by 1 base, the J end by 0 bases, with 10 bases between. Germline V gene sequence: CDR1 SGHTA, CDR2 FQGNSA. CDR3 size: 16 residues. CDR3 bases: TGTGCCAGCAGCTTAGATGGCCGCAGCTCCTACAATGAGCAGTTCTTC. It encodes CASSLDGRSSYNEQFF. Full variable domain (missing parts from reference TRBV7-2 and TRBJ2-1): GAGVSQSPSNKVTEKGKDVELRCDPISGHTALYWYRQSLGQGLEFLIYFQGNSAPDKSGLPSDRFSAERTGGSVSTLTIQRTQQEDSAVYLCASSLDGRSSYNEQFFGPGTRLTVL.

This clone was seen more than once but under ten times. This specimen includes other DNA sequences encoding the same CDR3. This rearrangement joins TRBV6-1 to TRBJ2-3, with 13 bases aligning to TRBD2. Trimming removed 2 bases from V and 4 bases from J; junction bases left unmatched: 0. The V gene's germline CDR1 is MNHNS and CDR2 SASEGT. CDR3 length equals 15 residues. Written as DNA, the CDR3 is TGTGCCAGCAGTGAAACTAGCGGGGGGGCAGATACGCAGTATTTT. It is translated as CASSETSGGADTQYF.

This clone was seen a single time. The chain has TRBV9 and TRBJ2-2; the D is unclear. CDR1 and CDR2 from the germline V gene are SGDLS and YYNGEE. The V gene lost 0 bases and the J gene lost 0 bases, with 12 bases spanning the gap. The CDR3 is 17 residues long. The CDR3 sequence: CASSVASENPNTGELFF. As DNA, the CDR3 is TGTGCCAGCAGCGTAGCTTCTGAGAACCCGAACACCGGGGAGCTGTTTTTT. Using reference TRBV9 and TRBJ2-2 for the parts outside the CDR3, the full variable domain is DSGVTQTPKHLITATGQRVTLRCSPRSGDLSVYWYQQSLDQGLQFLIQYYNGEERAKGNILERFSAQQFPDLHSELNLSSLELGDSALYFCASSVASENPNTGELFFGEGSRLTVL.

The gene calls are TRBV19 and TRBJ2-5; D is unresolved. Germline lookup yields CDR1 LNHDA and CDR2 SQIVND (reference sequence). The CDR3 is 15 amino acids. V was trimmed by 1 base and J by 1 base, leaving 10 bases between them. The CDR3: CASSIATAGQETQYF. The DNA for the CDR3 is TGTGCCAGTAGTATAGCCACAGCCGGCCAAGAGACCCAGTACTTC.

This clone was counted a single time. The chain recombines TRBV4-2 with TRBJ2-2; D call uncertain. The germline V and J ends were trimmed by 0 bases and 9 bases, with 5 bases remaining between them. Germline values: CDR1 LGHNA, CDR2 YNFKEQ. The CDR3 runs 12 residues. CDR3 DNA: TGTGCCAGCAGCCAAGATGAGCGGGAGCTGTTTTTT. This gives the protein CASSQDERELFF.

The chain joins TRBV27 to TRBJ1-5, with 10 bases that match TRBD1. This CDR3 region has 16 residues. J gave up 0 bases and V 4 bases, and 3 bases lay outside the gene matches. Germline CDR1 is MNHEY and CDR2 is SMNVEV (reference sequence). Here the CDR3 DNA reads TGTGCCAGCAGTTCGGGACAGGGGTTTAGCAATCAGCCCCAGCATTTT. Amino acids: CASSSGQGFSNQPQHF.

The chain employs TRBV29-1 and TRBJ1-2; TRBD1 matches at 7 bases. Looked up from germline, CDR1 is SQVTM and CDR2 is ANQGSEA. The CDR3 extends over 11 amino acids. Trimming cost V 7 bases and J 7 bases; bases outside gene matches: 6. As DNA, the CDR3 is TGCAGCGCACCTGACAGGGCTGGCTACACCTTC. Translating it yields CSAPDRAGYTF.